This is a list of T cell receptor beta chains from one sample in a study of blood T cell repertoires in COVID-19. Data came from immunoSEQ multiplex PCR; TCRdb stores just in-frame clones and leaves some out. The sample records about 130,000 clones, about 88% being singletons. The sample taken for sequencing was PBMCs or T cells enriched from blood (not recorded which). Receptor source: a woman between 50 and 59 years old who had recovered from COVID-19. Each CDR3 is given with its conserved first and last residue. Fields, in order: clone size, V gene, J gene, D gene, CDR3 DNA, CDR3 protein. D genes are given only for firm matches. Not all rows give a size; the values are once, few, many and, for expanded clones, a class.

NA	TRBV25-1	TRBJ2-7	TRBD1	TGTGCCAGCAGTGAAGCCGGGACAGGTTCTAGCTCCTACGAGCAGTACTTC	CASSEAGTGSSSYEQYF
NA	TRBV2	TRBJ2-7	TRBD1	TGTGCCAGCAGATCCCAGGACAGGGGGATAATTACCTACGAGCAGTACTTC	CASRSQDRGIITYEQYF
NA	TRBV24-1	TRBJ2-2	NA	TGTGCCACCAGTGACCACAGGCGGGGAGAGAACACCGGGGAGCTGTTTTTT	CATSDHRRGENTGELFF
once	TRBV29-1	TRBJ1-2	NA	TGCAGCGCTGGGGAGGGCTGGAACTATGGCTACACCTTC	CSAGEGWNYGYTF
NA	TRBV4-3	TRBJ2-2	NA	TGCGCCAGCAGCCAAGATCGGGAACTTGGCGGGGAGCTGTTTTTT	CASSQDRELGGELFF
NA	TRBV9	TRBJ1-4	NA	TGTGCCAGCAGCGTAGTTTCAGGGGAAAAACTGTTTTTT	CASSVVSGEKLFF
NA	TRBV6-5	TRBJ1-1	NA	TGTGCCAGCAGGCCGGGAAACATTCACACTGAAGCTTTCTTT	CASRPGNIHTEAFF
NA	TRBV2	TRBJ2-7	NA	TGTGCCACCGCCTCGGGATACGAGCAGTACTTC	CATASGYEQYF
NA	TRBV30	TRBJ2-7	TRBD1	TGTGCCTGGAGTGTCGAGGACAGGCCAACCTACGAGCAGTACTTC	CAWSVEDRPTYEQYF
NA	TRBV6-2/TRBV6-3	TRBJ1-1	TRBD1	TGTGCCAGCAGTTACGACCTGGCAGGGGGTTTTACTGAAGCTTTCTTT	CASSYDLAGGFTEAFF
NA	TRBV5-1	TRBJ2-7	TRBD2	TGCGCCAGCAGCTTGGTTAGCGGGGGGGCCCGATACGAGCAGTACTTC	CASSLVSGGARYEQYF
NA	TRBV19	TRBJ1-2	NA	TGTGCCAGTAGTGCACAGGGCCGCCTTGGCTACACCTTC	CASSAQGRLGYTF
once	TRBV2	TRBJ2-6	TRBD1	TGTGCCAGCAGTGGAAGCCGGGACAGGGGATTTTTTGGGGCCAACGTCCTGACTTTC	CASSGSRDRGFFGANVLTF
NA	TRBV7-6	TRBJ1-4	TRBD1	TGTGCCAGCAGCTCGACAGGGGGCGAGGAAAAACTGTTTTTT	CASSSTGGEEKLFF
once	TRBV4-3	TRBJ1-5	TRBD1	TGCGCCAGCAGCCCCTCCTGCCACAGGGGGGATTATAGCAATCAGCCCCAGCATTTT	CASSPSCHRGDYSNQPQHF
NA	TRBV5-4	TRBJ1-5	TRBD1	TGTGCCAGCAGCTTGGGTGGGACAGGGGGAAATCAGCCCCAGCATTTT	CASSLGGTGGNQPQHF
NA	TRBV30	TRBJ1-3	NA	TGTGCCTGGAGCGCAGTAGGAAACACCATATATTTT	CAWSAVGNTIYF
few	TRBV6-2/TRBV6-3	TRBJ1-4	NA	TGTGCCAGCAGTAAGACCGGGACCGCGGGGGAAAAACTGTTTTTT	CASSKTGTAGEKLFF
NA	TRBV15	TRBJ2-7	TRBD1	TGTGCCACCAGCAGACCCCGGTACGGACAGGGGGCATTCGAGCAGTACTTC	CATSRPRYGQGAFEQYF
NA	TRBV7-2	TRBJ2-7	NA	TGTGCCAGCAGCTTAGCGGGGCCTTACGAGCAGTACTTC	CASSLAGPYEQYF
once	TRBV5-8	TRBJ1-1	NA	TGTGCCAGTACTAGGGGGGGGACTGAAGCTTTCTTT	CASTRGGTEAFF
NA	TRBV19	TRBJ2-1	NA	TGTGCCAGTAGTACCCGGACACGCGATGAGCAGTTCTTC	CASSTRTRDEQFF
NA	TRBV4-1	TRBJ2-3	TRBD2	TGCGCCAGCAGCCAACAGACTAGCGGGGGGAGCTTGGGCACAGATACGCAGTATTTT	CASSQQTSGGSLGTDTQYF
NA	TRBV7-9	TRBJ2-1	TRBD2	TGTGCCAGCAGCTTAGAAGGACTAGCGGGTGACAATGAGCAGTTCTTC	CASSLEGLAGDNEQFF
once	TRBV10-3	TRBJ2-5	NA	TGTGCCATCAGTGACCAGGGTGAGACCCAGTACTTC	CAISDQGETQYF
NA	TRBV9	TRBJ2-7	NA	TGTGCCAGCAGCGTAGATGCGGAGACGAATGTCTACGAGCAGTACTTC	CASSVDAETNVYEQYF
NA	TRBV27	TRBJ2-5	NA	TGTGCCAGCAGTTTATGGGGGGTCCAAGAGACCCAGTACTTC	CASSLWGVQETQYF
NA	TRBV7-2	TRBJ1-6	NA	TGTGCCAGCAGCTTGGAGGCCGGGGGGAAGTTGAATTCACCCCTCCACTTT	CASSLEAGGKLNSPLHF